The next 2 T cell receptor beta chains were all read from a single sample in a study of cytomegalovirus exposure and HLA in healthy donors (dated by TCRdb to 2016 to 2017). The protocol used for the library was the immunoSEQ multiplex PCR assay. For the multiplex PCR, a mixture combining 60 forward primers for TCR Vbeta segments and 13 reverse primers for TCR Jbeta segments was used. The immuneACCESS repertoire file appears here via TCRdb, limited to in-frame rearrangements. These files lack a portion of the clones; in checked studies, under half of the deficit traces to unresolved V genes, and the cause of the others is not known. This sample gives about 120,000 clones in total; around 75% of them show up just once. The ten largest make up roughly 10% of the sample. What was sequenced was PBMCs. The receptors shown here come from a woman aged 50 to 65 in good health and CMV-seropositive.

This clone was observed a few times. The chain couples TRBV6-5 to TRBJ2-7; 7 positions match TRBD1. The ends lost 5 bases at V and 9 bases at J; junction bases unmatched: 16. CDR1 is MNHEY, CDR2 SVGAGI, per germline. The CDR3 has 15 residues. CDR3 sequence reads: CASSGAEDRPLRQYF. DNA for the CDR3: TGTGCCAGCAGTGGGGCCGAGGACAGGCCACTCAGGCAGTACTTC.

This rearrangement joins TRBV29-1 to TRBJ1-2, with D perhaps matching TRBD1 (6 bases). Germline lookup yields CDR1 SQVTM and CDR2 ANQGSEA. The CDR3 covers 15 residues. The V end lost 8 bases, the J end lost 0 bases, and 19 bases lay between the germline ends. CDR3 nucleotide sequence: TGCAGCTCAAAAGGGGGTACTCTAGCTAACTATGGCTACACCTTC. Residues: CSSKGGTLANYGYTF.